These 17 T cell receptor beta chains were all obtained from the same sample, sequenced in a study of blood T cell repertoires in COVID-19. Only in-frame clones appear in the TCRdb table, and some are missing; sequencing was by immunoSEQ multiplex PCR. The sample comprises approximately 130,000 clones, about 77% of which are singletons, and approximately 25% rests with the top ten. Sequenced material: peripheral blood. These receptors all come from a human donor in a cohort sampled during active COVID-19.

This clone was seen more than once but under ten times. V is TRBV2 and J is TRBJ1-2; D perhaps matches TRBD1 (5 bases). The ends were cut back, 5 bases at V and 3 bases at J, with 16 bases in the middle. Per the germline V gene, CDR1 is SNHLY and CDR2 is FYNNEI. This CDR3 has 15 residues. CDR3 in amino acids: CASSRSRQGDYGYTF. The CDR3, as DNA: TGTGCCAGCAGTCGTTCCCGTCAGGGCGACTATGGCTACACCTTC.

The chain employs TRBV28 and TRBJ1-5; D gene unclear. V gave up 7 bases and J gave up 4 bases, with 20 bases separating them. Germline CDR1 MDHEN, CDR2 SYDVKM. The CDR3 loop spans 16 amino acids. Here the CDR3 DNA reads TGTGCCAGCAATATCGAGGGTGGCTTTCTTAATCAGCCCCAGCATTTT. This sequence encodes CASNIEGGFLNQPQHF.

The chain couples TRBV7-3 to TRBJ2-3; no clear D gene. Germline V CDR1 and CDR2: SGHTA, FQGTGA. Trimming left V 5 bases short and J 4 bases short, with 13 bases between. The CDR3 length is 14 residues. The CDR3 spells CASSHEEAADTQYF. The CDR3 region has the DNA TGTGCCAGCAGCCATGAAGAGGCAGCAGATACGCAGTATTTT.

V is TRBV29-1 and J is TRBJ2-1; possibly TRBD1 for D (6 bases). V was trimmed by 4 bases and J by 2 bases, leaving 12 bases between them. The CDR3 contains 14 residues. Germline-derived CDR1 and CDR2 are SQVTM and ANQGSEA. The CDR3 sequence: CSVGAGTTYNEQFF. The CDR3 coding sequence is TGCAGCGTTGGGGCCGGGACAACCTACAATGAGCAGTTCTTC.

The count of this clone is one. The rearrangement uses TRBV5-1 and TRBJ2-5; 8 bases map to TRBD1. Germline V gene data show CDR1 as SGHRS and CDR2 as YFSETQ. V lost 2 bases and J lost 1; bases outside the gene matches: 4. There are 15 residues in the CDR3. The CDR3 region is CASSFQGAGQETQYF. As DNA, the CDR3 is TGCGCCAGCAGCTTCCAGGGGGCGGGCCAAGAGACCCAGTACTTC.

The CDR3 spells CAISDRSSGNTDTQYF. The CDR3, as DNA: TGTGCCATCAGTGACCGGTCTAGCGGGAACACAGATACGCAGTATTTT. The chain uses TRBV10-3 and TRBJ2-3, with TRBD2 matching over 9 bases. Germline loops: CDR1 ENHRY, CDR2 SYGVKD. The ends lost 3 bases at V and 2 bases at J; junction bases unmatched: 6. The CDR3 consists of 16 residues.

The V call is TRBV6-1, the J call TRBJ1-1, with a possible D match to TRBD1 (5 bases). Germline V gene sequence: CDR1 MNHNS, CDR2 SASEGT. V gave up 2 bases and J gave up 4 bases, with 11 bases separating them. The CDR3 extends over 14 amino acids. The CDR3, as DNA: TGTGCCAGCAGTGAATATATGGGGCTCACTGAAGCTTTCTTT. It translates to CASSEYMGLTEAFF.

CDR3 amino acids: CASSYGTSGNQETQYF. CDR3 nucleotide sequence: TGTGCCAGCAGTTACGGGACTAGCGGGAACCAAGAGACCCAGTACTTC. The genes are TRBV6-2 or TRBV6-3 and TRBJ2-5; 13 nucleotides agree with TRBD2. The CDR3 runs 16 residues. V lost 2 bases to trimming and J lost 0 bases; unmatched junction nucleotides: 0. The germline CDR1 and CDR2 sequences are MNHEY and SVGEGT.

This chain links TRBV7-6 with TRBJ2-7; possibly TRBD2 for D (5 bases). Per germline, CDR1 SGHVS and CDR2 FNYEAQ. V was trimmed by 4 bases and J by 1 base, leaving 11 bases between them. This CDR3 comprises 14 residues. CDR3 loop: CASSYFGDSYEQYF. The CDR3 region has the DNA TGTGCCAGCAGCTACTTCGGGGATTCCTACGAGCAGTACTTC.

The gene calls are TRBV27 and TRBJ1-2; D uncertain. CDR3 length equals 14 residues. CDR1 is MNHEY, CDR2 SMNVEV, per germline (reference sequence). The V and J ends lost 5 bases and 4 bases respectively, with 14 bases between them. The CDR3 spells CASSPLVSSYGYTF. The CDR3 nucleotides read TGTGCCAGCAGTCCCCTTGTCTCCTCCTATGGCTACACCTTC.

The chain couples TRBV11-2 to TRBJ2-7, with D possibly TRBD2 on 6 matching bases. Germline-derived CDR1 and CDR2 are SGHAT and FQNNGV. V lost 5 bases and J lost 4, with 21 bases in between. This CDR3 has 16 residues. DNA of the CDR3: TGTGCCAGCAGCCACCCAACCTTCAGGGAGGAGTACGAGCAGTACTTC. The encoded protein is CASSHPTFREEYEQYF. The entire variable domain, with the rest obtained from reference TRBV11-2 and TRBJ2-7, is as follows: EAGVAQSPRYKIIEKRQSVAFWCNPISGHATLYWYQQILGQGPKLLIQFQNNGVVDDSQLPKDRFSAERLKGVDSTLKIQPAKLEDSAVYLCASSHPTFREEYEQYFGPGTRLTVT.

The V and J genes are TRBV2 and TRBJ2-6; perhaps TRBD1 as D (6 bases). The CDR3 has 15 residues. The germline V gene encodes CDR1 SNHLY and CDR2 FYNNEI. Trimming stripped 7 bases from V and 2 bases from J, with 12 bases between. The CDR3 DNA is TGTGCCAGCATCATCAGGGGCGCTGGGGCCAACGTCCTGACTTTC. Translating it yields CASIIRGAGANVLTF.

The V call is TRBV19, the J call TRBJ1-2, with D possibly matching TRBD1 (6 bases). Looked up from germline, CDR1 is LNHDA and CDR2 is SQIVND (reference sequence). With 7 bases removed from V and 8 bases from J, the gap between germline ends came to 17 bases. The CDR3 sequence is 13 residues long. CDR3 amino acids: CASTPGQTLGYTF. The DNA for the CDR3 is TGTGCCAGTACTCCAGGACAGACGCTGGGCTACACCTTC. The entire variable domain, with the rest obtained from reference TRBV19 and TRBJ1-2, is as follows: DGGITQSPKYLFRKEGQNVTLSCEQNLNHDAMYWYRQDPGQGLRLIYYSQIVNDFQKGDIAEGYSVSREKKESFPLTVTSAQKNPTAFYLCASTPGQTLGYTFGSGTRLTVV.

V usage is TRBV7-3 and J usage is TRBJ2-3, with 8 bases identical to TRBD2. V lost 4 bases, J lost 5 bases, and 14 bases stayed unmatched. The CDR3 loop spans 17 amino acids. The V gene's germline CDR1 is SGHTA and CDR2 FQGTGA. CDR3 coding DNA: TGTGCCAGCAGCTCAATTCCCTCAGCGGGGGCTGGAGATACGCAGTATTTT. Protein sequence: CASSSIPSAGAGDTQYF.

The V and J genes are TRBV7-2 and TRBJ2-1, with 7 bases lining up with TRBD2. CDR3 length equals 14 residues. Per the germline V gene, CDR1 is SGHTA and CDR2 is FQGNSA. V shed 5 bases and J 0 bases; nucleotides not matched to a gene: 1. The CDR3 bases are TGTGCCAGCAGCCGGGACTACTCCTACAATGAGCAGTTCTTC. It yields the protein CASSRDYSYNEQFF.

The CDR3 loop is CASSERGRTNTGELFF. As DNA, the CDR3 is TGCGCCAGCAGCGAAAGGGGCAGGACGAACACCGGGGAGCTGTTTTTT. The chain links TRBV5-1 to TRBJ2-2; TRBD1 might be the D (5 bases). Between the trimmed V and J ends, which lost 4 bases and 0 bases, there was a span of 13 bases. The CDR3 spans 16 residues. Per the germline V gene, CDR1 is SGHRS and CDR2 is YFSETQ.

This clone was recorded once. The chain carries TRBV5-4 and TRBJ2-5, with a tentative D call TRBD2 (5 bases). CDR1 is SGHNT, CDR2 YYREEE, per germline (reference sequence). The V gene lost 3 bases and the J gene lost 5 bases, with 11 bases spanning the gap. The CDR3 length is 13 residues. CDR3 residues: CASSSISGETQYF. The CDR3 region has the DNA TGTGCCAGCAGCTCCATATCGGGGGAGACCCAGTACTTC.